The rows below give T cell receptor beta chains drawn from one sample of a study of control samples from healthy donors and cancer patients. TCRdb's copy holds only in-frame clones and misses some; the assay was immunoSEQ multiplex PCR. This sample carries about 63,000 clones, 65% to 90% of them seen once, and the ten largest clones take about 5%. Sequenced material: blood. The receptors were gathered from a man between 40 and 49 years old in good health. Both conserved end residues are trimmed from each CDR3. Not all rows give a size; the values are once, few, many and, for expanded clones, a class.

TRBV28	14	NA	ASSSPGAQFGGELF
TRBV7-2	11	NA	ASSLEDRAGYT
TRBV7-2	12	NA	ASSQGTGPYEQY
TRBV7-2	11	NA	ASSLYPLDGYT
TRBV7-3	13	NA	ASSSSGGSYNEQF
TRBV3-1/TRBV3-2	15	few	ASSRSGTASSGNTIY
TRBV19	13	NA	ASSIDVRGLSEAF
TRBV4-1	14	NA	ASSQVQGASNEKLF
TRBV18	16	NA	ASSPRGTGQRLNTEAF
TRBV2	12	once	ASSRGTGGEGQY
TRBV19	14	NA	ASSVRGRKSNQPQH
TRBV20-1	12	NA	SASETNSNQPQH
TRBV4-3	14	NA	ASSQDPTAHNYGYT
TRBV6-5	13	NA	ASRMGAHSADTQY
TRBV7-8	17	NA	ATLSLPGLAGGFTGELF
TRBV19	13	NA	ASSILGVTNEKLF
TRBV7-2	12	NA	ASRPGTQGVSQY
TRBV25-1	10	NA	ASRPQGYEQY
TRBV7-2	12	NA	ASSPGSRGAEAF
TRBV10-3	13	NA	AISEPGGRLDTIY
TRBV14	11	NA	ASSQVRGSEAF
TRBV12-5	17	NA	ASGLLTLGHLSGGYGYT
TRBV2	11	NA	ASRLQGRTEAF
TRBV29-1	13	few	SVESGTANTGELF
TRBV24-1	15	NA	ATSDPGQGYSNQPQH
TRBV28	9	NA	ASRLRAGYT
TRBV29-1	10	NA	SGGGPGETQY
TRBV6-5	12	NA	ASRGQGYSQPQH
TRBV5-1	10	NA	ASSLETETQY
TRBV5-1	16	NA	ASSSPGLVLGSYNEQF
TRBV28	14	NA	ASRSPRDAGPYEQY
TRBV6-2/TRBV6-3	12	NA	ASSSTGFGQPQH
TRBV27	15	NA	ASSFRRTGNNYNEQF
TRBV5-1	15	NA	ASSDQTSGGASGELF
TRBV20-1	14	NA	SASRPHTGVNSPLH
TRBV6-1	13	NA	ASSELDSLNTEAF
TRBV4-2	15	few	ASSLSRERISTDTQY
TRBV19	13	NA	ASSMAGTANSPLH
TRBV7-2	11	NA	ASARGGHYGYT
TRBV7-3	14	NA	ASSEPGTSGYNEQF
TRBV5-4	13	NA	ASSTRQGLNEKLF
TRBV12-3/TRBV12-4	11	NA	ASSLKGGTEAF